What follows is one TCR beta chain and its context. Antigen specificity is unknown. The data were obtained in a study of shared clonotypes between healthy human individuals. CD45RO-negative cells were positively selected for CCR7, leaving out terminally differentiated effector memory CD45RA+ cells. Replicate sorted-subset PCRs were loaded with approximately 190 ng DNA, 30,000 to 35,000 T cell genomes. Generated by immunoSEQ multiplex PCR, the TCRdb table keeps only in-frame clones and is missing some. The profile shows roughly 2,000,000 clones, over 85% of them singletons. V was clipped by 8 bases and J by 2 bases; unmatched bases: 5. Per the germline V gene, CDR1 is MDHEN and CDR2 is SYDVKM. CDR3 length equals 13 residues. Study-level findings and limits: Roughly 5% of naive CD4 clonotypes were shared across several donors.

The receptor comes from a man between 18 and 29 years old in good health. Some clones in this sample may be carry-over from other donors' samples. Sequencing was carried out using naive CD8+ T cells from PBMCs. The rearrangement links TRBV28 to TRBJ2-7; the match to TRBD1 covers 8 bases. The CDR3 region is CASGGQGAYEQYF. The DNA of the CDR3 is TGTGCCAGCGGAGGACAGGGTGCCTACGAGCAGTACTTC.